Each of the 5 T cell receptor beta chains below was sequenced from the same sample in a study of blood T cell repertoires in COVID-19. Only in-frame clones appear in the TCRdb table, and some are missing; sequencing was by immunoSEQ multiplex PCR. The table shows 95,000 to 100,000 clones, with around 87% occurring only once. Sequencing input: peripheral blood. The receptors come from a woman aged 30 to 39 with acute or convalescent COVID-19.

The chain combines TRBV3-1 (or the pseudogene TRBV3-2) with TRBJ2-7; D call uncertain. Per germline, CDR1 LGHDT and CDR2 YNNKEL (reference sequence). The CDR3 contains 16 residues. Trimming removed 1 base at V and 1 base at J, with 14 bases between. CDR3 coding DNA: TGTGCCAGCAGCCAAGGGATTAAACAGTTTTCCTACGAGCAGTACTTC. This translates into CASSQGIKQFSYEQYF.

The chain employs TRBV5-1 and TRBJ2-7; weak D call: TRBD1 (5 bases). Germline V gene data show CDR1 as SGHRS and CDR2 as YFSETQ. The V end lost 3 bases, the J end lost 0 bases, and 13 bases lay between the germline ends. The CDR3 spans 15 residues. The CDR3 region is CASSYDRPSSYEQYF. The DNA of the CDR3 is TGCGCCAGCAGCTATGACAGACCGAGCTCCTACGAGCAGTACTTC.

The CDR3 DNA sequence: TGTGCCAGCAGGCCCCTGGGACGGGAGAACTATGGCTACACCTTC. It specifies CASRPLGRENYGYTF. The genes are TRBV28 and TRBJ1-2; D is possibly TRBD1 (5 bases). The CDR3 runs 15 residues. Germline V gives CDR1 MDHEN, CDR2 SYDVKM. V lost 6 bases to trimming and J lost 2 bases, with 16 bases between them.

The CDR3 sequence: CASSTTGDGYGYTF. For the CDR3, the DNA is TGTGCCAGCAGCACGACAGGGGACGGGTATGGCTACACCTTC. The rearrangement joins TRBV9 to TRBJ1-2; 8 bases are shared with TRBD1. This CDR3 region has 14 residues. Germline V lookup: CDR1 SGDLS, CDR2 YYNGEE. V gave up 4 bases and J gave up 5 bases; unmatched junction bases: 7. The full variable domain, with the rest looked up from reference TRBV9 and TRBJ1-2, is DSGVTQTPKHLITATGQRVTLRCSPRSGDLSVYWYQQSLDQGLQFLIQYYNGEERAKGNILERFSAQQFPDLHSELNLSSLELGDSALYFCASSTTGDGYGYTFGSGTRLTVV.

The chain is built from TRBV9 and TRBJ2-2; D call uncertain. Looked up from germline, CDR1 is SGDLS and CDR2 is YYNGEE. V lost 0 bases and J 4 bases, leaving 7 bases between the germline ends. The CDR3 runs 14 residues. In DNA, the CDR3 is TGTGCCAGCAGCGTAGATCAGATCACCGGGGAGCTGTTTTTT. Encoded protein: CASSVDQITGELFF. The full variable domain, rest sourced from reference TRBV9 and TRBJ2-2, is DSGVTQTPKHLITATGQRVTLRCSPRSGDLSVYWYQQSLDQGLQFLIQYYNGEERAKGNILERFSAQQFPDLHSELNLSSLELGDSALYFCASSVDQITGELFFGEGSRLTVL.